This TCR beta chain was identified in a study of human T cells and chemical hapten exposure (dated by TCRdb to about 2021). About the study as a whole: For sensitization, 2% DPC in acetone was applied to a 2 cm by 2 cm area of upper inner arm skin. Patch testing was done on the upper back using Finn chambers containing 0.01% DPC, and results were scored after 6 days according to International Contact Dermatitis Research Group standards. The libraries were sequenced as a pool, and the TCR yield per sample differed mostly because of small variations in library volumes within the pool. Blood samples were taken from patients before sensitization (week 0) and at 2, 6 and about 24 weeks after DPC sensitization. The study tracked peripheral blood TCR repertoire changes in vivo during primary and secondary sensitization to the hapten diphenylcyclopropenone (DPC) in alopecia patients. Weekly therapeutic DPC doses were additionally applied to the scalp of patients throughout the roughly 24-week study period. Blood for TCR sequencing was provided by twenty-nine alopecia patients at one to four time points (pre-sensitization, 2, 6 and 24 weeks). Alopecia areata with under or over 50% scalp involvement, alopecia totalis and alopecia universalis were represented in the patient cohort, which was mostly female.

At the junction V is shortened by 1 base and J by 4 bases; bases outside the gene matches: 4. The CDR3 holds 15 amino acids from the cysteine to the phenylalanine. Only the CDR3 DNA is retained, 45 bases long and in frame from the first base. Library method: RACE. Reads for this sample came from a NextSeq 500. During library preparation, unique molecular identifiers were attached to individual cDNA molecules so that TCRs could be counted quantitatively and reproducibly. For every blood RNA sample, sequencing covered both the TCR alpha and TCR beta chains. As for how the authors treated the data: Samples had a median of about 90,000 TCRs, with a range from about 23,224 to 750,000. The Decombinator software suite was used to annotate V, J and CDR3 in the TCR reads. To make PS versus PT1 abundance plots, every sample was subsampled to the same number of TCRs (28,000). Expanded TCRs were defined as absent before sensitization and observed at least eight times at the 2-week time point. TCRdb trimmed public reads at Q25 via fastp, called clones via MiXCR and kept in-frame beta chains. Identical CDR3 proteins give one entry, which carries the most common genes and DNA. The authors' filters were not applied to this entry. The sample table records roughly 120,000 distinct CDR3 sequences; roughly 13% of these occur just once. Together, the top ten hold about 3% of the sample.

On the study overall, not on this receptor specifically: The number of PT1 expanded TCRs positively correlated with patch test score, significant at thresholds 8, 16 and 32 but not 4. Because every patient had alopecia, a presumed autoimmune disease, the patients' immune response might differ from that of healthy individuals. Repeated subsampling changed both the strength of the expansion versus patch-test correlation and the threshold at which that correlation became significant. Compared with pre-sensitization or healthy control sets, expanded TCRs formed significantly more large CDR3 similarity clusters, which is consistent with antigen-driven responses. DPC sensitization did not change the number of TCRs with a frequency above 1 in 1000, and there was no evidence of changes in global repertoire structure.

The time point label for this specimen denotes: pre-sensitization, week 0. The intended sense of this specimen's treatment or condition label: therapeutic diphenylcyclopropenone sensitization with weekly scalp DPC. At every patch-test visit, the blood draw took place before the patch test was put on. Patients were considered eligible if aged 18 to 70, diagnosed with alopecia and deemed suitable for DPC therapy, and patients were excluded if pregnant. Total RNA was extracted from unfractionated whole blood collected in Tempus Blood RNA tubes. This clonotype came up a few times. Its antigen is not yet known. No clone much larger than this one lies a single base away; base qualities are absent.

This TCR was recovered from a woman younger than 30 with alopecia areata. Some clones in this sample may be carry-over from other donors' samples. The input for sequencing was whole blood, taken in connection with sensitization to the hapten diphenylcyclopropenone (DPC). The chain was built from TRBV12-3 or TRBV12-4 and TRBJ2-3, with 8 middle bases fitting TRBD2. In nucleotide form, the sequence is TGTGCCAGCAGTTTAGTGGGACTAGACGCAGATACGCAGTATTTT. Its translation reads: CASSLVGLDADTQYF.